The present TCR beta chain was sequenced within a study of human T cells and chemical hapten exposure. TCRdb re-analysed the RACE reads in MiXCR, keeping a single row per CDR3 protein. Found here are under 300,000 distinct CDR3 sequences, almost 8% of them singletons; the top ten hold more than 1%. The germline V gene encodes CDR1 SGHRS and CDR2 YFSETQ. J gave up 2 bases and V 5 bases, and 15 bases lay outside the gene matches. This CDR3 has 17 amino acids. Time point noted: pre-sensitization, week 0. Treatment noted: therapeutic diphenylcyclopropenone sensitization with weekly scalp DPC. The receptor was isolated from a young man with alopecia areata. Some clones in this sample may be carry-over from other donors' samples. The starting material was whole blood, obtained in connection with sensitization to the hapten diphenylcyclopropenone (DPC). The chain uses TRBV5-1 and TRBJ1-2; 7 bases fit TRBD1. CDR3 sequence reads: CASRGSGDREKNYGYTF. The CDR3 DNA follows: TGCGCCAGCAGAGGGTCAGGCGACAGGGAAAAGAACTATGGCTACACCTTC.